Listed below are T cell receptor beta chains from one sample, sequenced in a study of T cell changes during pregnancy in multiple sclerosis. Sequenced by immunoSEQ multiplex PCR; TCRdb stores in-frame clones only, minus some. The sample yields 80,000 to 100,000 clones, over 85% seen once. The sequenced sample was peripheral blood, obtained after pregnancy. The receptors shown here come from a female donor with multiple sclerosis, enrolled in a pregnancy study. Each CDR3 is given with its conserved first and last residue.

v_gene | CDR3aa
TRBV19 | CASSSGTFFYEQYF
TRBV9 | CASSPGQGTNYGYTF
TRBV29-1 | CSVGGRQQETQYF
TRBV19 | CASNQQGKANYGYTF
TRBV28 | CASSPRARSGANVLTF
TRBV9 | CASSPGHQNTEAFF
TRBV30 | CAWSGHLDDRDHYGYTF
TRBV6-5 | CASSYLQGDTGELFF
TRBV4-1 | CASSQDRSQNTEAFF
TRBV19 | CASRGAMNTEAFF
TRBV28 | CASSLGSKPHTQYF
TRBV4-2 | CASSQDLTGGVNTQYF
TRBV28 | CASGEGDQPQHF
TRBV9 | CASSVGGLQPRGTEAFF
TRBV11-2 | CASSPGLVYSTDTQYF
TRBV19 | CASSIAGGPNNEQFF
TRBV29-1 | CSVFVQYLYEQFF
TRBV7-2 | CASSAPSGDEQFF
TRBV5-1 | CASSLAASGSVGELFF
TRBV18 | CASSPRTSSGNTIYF
TRBV10-1 | CASSDFQGATVTEAFF
TRBV7-9 | CASSLAGTSTDTQYF
TRBV19 | CASTGARYSGNTIYF
TRBV7-8 | CASSSTGQSGQPQHF
TRBV2 | CASRGRAENTEAFF
TRBV19 | CASSHRQTMNTEAFF
TRBV29-1 | CSVAGTGEGIQYF
TRBV9 | CASAEGQGSLGYTF
TRBV19 | CASSLGSSYNEQFF
TRBV4-1 | CASSQSGQGVQPQHF
TRBV6-1 | CASRATRTGELFF